This T cell receptor beta chain is from a study of T cell repertoires in cytomegalovirus infection. About the study: Both a matching HLA type and CMV infection were indicated by public TCR beta signatures. Study-level findings and limits: In two of eight donors, the top clonotype was HLA-C-restricted CMV-specific. Individuals carrying CMV plus the relevant HLA were identified by cumulative frequency of public TCR beta families.

TCRdb called the reads again in MiXCR, with one record for every CDR3 protein. The sample has nearly 450,000 distinct CDR3 sequences, approximately 32% seen once. This CDR3 has 16 amino acids. CDR1 and CDR2 from the germline V gene are MNHEY and SVGAGI. V trimming: 0 bases; J trimming: 7 bases; junction bases outside the gene matches: 9. This clonotype has more than one count but fewer than ten. Its antigen is not identified. Sequencing was done on a sample of PBMCs. This sequence was found in a human donor in good health (CMV status not recorded). Some clones in this sample may be carry-over from other donors' samples. The J gene is TRBJ2-1, the V gene TRBV6-5, with TRBD2 identical over 7 bases. The CDR3: CASSYSGPRGSNEQFF. The CDR3 coding sequence is TGTGCCAGCAGTTACTCAGGGCCGCGGGGGAGTAATGAGCAGTTCTTC.